The present T cell receptor beta chain was sequenced within a study of blood T cells in healthy people across ages. For the second PCR, which ran for about 7 to 11 cycles, a sample-barcoded 5' primer and a J-beta primer mix were used. Each CDR3 protein gets one entry after TCRdb re-called the 5' RACE reads with MiXCR. Of 800,000 or so distinct CDR3 sequences in the sample, around 25% are singletons; the top ten hold 3.7%. These sequences were also reported in another study, on T cells of mothers and their children.

The source is a boy younger than 18 in good health. The sample comprised blood.

CDR3 DNA sequence: TGTGCCAGCAGTGTTAGGGACGGGTCAACTCAGCCCCAGCATTTT. This translates into CASSVRDGSTQPQHF. The chain links TRBV6-1 to TRBJ1-5; D may be TRBD1 (5 bases). The ends were cut back, 4 bases at V and 6 bases at J, with 16 bases in the middle. The length of the CDR3 is 15 residues. Germline V gene data show CDR1 as MNHNS and CDR2 as SASEGT.